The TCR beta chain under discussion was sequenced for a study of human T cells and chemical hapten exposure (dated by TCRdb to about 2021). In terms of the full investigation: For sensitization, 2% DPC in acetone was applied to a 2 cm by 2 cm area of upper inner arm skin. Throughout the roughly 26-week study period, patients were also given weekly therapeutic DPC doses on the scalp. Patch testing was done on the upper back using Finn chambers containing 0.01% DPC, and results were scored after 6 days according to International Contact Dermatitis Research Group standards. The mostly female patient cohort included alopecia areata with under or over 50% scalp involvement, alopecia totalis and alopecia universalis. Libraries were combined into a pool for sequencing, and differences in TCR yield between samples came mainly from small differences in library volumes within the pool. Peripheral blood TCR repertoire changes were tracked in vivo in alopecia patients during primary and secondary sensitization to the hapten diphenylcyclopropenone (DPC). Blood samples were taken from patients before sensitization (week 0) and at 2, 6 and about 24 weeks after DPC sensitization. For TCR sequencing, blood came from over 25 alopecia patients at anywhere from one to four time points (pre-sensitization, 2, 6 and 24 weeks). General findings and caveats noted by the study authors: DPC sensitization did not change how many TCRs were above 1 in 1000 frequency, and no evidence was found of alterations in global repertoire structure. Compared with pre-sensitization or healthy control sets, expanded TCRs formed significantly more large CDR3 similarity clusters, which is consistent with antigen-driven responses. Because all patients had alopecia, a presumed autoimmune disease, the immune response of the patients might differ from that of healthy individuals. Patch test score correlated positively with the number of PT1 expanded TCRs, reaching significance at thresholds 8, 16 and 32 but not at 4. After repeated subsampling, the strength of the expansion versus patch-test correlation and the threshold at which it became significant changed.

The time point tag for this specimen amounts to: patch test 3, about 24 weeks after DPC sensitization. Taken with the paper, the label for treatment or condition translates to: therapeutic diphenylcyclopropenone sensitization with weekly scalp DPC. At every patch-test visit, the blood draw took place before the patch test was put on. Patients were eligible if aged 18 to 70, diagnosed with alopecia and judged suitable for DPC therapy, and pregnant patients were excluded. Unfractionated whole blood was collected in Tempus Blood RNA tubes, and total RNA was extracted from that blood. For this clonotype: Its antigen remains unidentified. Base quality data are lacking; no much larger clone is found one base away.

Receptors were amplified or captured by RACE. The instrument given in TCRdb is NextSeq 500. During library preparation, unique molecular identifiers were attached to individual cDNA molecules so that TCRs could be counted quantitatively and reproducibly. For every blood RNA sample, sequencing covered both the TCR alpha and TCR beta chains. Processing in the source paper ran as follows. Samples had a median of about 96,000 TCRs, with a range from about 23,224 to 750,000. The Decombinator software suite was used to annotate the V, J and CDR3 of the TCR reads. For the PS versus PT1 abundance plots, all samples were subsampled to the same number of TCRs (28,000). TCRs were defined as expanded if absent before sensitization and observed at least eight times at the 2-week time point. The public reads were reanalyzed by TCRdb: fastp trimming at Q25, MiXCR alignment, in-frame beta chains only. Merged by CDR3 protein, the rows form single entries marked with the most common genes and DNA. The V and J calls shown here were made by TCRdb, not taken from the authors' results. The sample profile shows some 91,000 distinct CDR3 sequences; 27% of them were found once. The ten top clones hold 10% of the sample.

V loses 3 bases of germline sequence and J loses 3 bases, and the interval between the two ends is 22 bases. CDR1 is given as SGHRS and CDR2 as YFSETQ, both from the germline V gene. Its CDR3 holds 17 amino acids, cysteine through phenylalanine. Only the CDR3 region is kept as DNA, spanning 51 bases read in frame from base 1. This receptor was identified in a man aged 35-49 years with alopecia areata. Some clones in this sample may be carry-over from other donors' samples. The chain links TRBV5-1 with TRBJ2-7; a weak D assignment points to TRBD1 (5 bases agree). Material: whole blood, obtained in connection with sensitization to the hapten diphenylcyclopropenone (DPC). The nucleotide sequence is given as TGCGCCAGCAGCTCCCTTAGTTCTACCCTACAGGTCTACGAGCAGTACTTC. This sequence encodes CASSSLSSTLQVYEQYF.